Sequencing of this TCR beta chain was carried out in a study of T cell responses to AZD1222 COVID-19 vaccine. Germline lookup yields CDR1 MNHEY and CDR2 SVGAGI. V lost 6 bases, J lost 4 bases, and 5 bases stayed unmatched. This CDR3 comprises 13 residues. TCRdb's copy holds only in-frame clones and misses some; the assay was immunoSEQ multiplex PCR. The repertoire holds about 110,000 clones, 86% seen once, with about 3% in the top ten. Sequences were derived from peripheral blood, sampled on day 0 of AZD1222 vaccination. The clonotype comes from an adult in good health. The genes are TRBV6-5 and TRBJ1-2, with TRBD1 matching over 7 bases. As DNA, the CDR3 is TGTGCCAGCAGCTCGACAGGGCTCTATGGCTACACCTTC. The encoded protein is CASSSTGLYGYTF.